One sample yielded the 15 T cell receptor beta chains listed below, sequenced in a study of T-cell reconstitution after alpha-beta-depleted transplantation in children. Preparation of the TCRbeta library involved a method that used unique molecular identifiers. One entry per CDR3 protein results from TCRdb running MiXCR on the PCR reads. The table records about 200,000 distinct CDR3 sequences, roughly 6.3% of them present only once. The specimen comprised PBMCs, sampled before TCRalphabeta/CD19-depleted stem cell transplant. These receptors all stem from a girl under three years old with combined immunodeficiency, due to receive a stem cell transplant.

This clonotype appeared many times. The chain recombines TRBV20-1 with TRBJ1-4, with no clear D. Trimming left V 2 bases short and J 5 bases short, with 18 bases between. The CDR3 is 16 amino acids. Germline loops: CDR1 DFQATT, CDR2 SNEGSKA (reference sequence). The CDR3 sequence is CSARRSGLTRNEKLFF. The CDR3 DNA reads as TGCAGTGCTAGAAGATCAGGACTGACGCGAAATGAAAAACTGTTTTTT.

This chain connects TRBV20-1 to TRBJ1-1; no reliable D call. V was cut by 3 bases and J by 1 base, with 15 bases left in between. The CDR3 is 15 amino acids. Germline CDR1 DFQATT, CDR2 SNEGSKA (reference sequence). CDR3 protein: CSASVPGGANTEAFF. The CDR3 DNA sequence: TGCAGTGCTAGCGTTCCAGGCGGAGCGAACACTGAAGCTTTCTTT.

This clonotype was found many times. This rearrangement joins TRBV6-5 to TRBJ2-3; D uncertain. CDR1 and CDR2 (germline): MNHEY, SVGAGI. CDR3 size: 15 residues. Trimming removed 0 bases from V and 0 bases from J, with 7 bases in between. This CDR3 is CASSYSRTSTDTQYF. The CDR3, as DNA: TGTGCCAGCAGTTACTCGAGAACCAGCACAGATACGCAGTATTTT.

This clonotype was seen at least ten times. V is TRBV12-3 or TRBV12-4 and J is TRBJ2-3; D is possibly TRBD2 (5 bases). V lost 5 bases and J 2 bases, leaving 20 bases between the germline ends. CDR3 length equals 17 residues. The CDR3 loop is CASSPPSGDGVTDTQYF. The CDR3 bases are TGTGCCAGCAGTCCCCCATCCGGAGACGGGGTCACAGATACGCAGTATTTT.

This clonotype was seen repeatedly, ten times or more. This chain joins TRBV12-3 or TRBV12-4 and TRBJ2-7, with D perhaps matching TRBD2 (5 bases). The CDR3 is 17 residues long. V lost 3 bases, J lost 5 bases, and 23 bases lay in between. The CDR3 sequence: CASSFGLTESISDEQYF. CDR3 nucleotide sequence: TGTGCCAGCAGTTTTGGCCTGACCGAGAGTATTAGCGACGAGCAGTACTTC.

The sample holds one count of this clonotype. The chain has TRBV9 and TRBJ2-5; D possibly uses TRBD1 or TRBD2 (5 bases each). The V end lost 3 bases, the J end lost 0 bases, and 6 bases lay between the germline ends. The CDR3 loop spans 13 amino acids. The V gene's germline CDR1 is SGDLS and CDR2 YYNGEE. The CDR3 DNA follows: TGTGCCAGCAGCGGGGGACACCAAGAGACCCAGTACTTC. Translated, it gives CASSGGHQETQYF.

In this sample, this clonotype turned up many times. The chain uses TRBV2 and TRBJ2-1, with D uncertain. The V gene lost 7 bases and the J gene lost 5 bases, with 6 bases spanning the gap. Germline CDR1 SNHLY, CDR2 FYNNEI. The CDR3 is 11 residues long. The CDR3 region has the DNA TGTGCCAGCACTGTAGACAATGAGCAGTTCTTC. This codes for CASTVDNEQFF.

This clonotype was detected a few times. The chain combines TRBV4-1 with TRBJ2-7; 14 positions agree with TRBD2. The CDR3 runs 15 residues. V was pared by 0 bases and J by 6 bases, with 1 base of the junction left unmatched. CDR1 is MGHRA, CDR2 YSYEKL, per germline. CDR3 region: CASSQEGLAGVEQYF. The DNA for the CDR3 is TGCGCCAGCAGCCAAGAGGGACTAGCGGGGGTCGAGCAGTACTTC.

This clonotype has ten or more counts. V usage is TRBV9 and J usage is TRBJ1-2, with 8 bases lining up with TRBD1. The V and J ends lost 4 bases and 8 bases, in that order; junction bases with no gene match: 7. The CDR3 contains 13 residues. Germline V gives CDR1 SGDLS, CDR2 YYNGEE. CDR3 in amino acids: CASSMDRVDGYTF. The DNA for the CDR3 is TGTGCCAGCAGCATGGACAGGGTCGACGGCTACACCTTC.

This clonotype was seen once. With a much larger clone just one base away, this may be a read error. The missing conserved phenylalanine or tryptophan at the end of this CDR3 makes a read error likely. The chain uses TRBV11-2 and TRBJ2-5; the D gene is possibly TRBD2 (5 bases). This CDR3 is 15 amino acids long. Trimming removed 4 bases from V and 5 bases from J, with 17 bases in between. The germline V gene has CDR1 SGHAT and CDR2 FQNNGV. The CDR3 spells CASSWVTNPGETQYL. CDR3 nucleotides: TGTGCCAGCAGCTGGGTGACTAATCCGGGGGAGACCCAGTACCTC.

The V gene is TRBV6-2 or TRBV6-3, the J gene TRBJ2-3; D remains unclear. Germline CDR1 MNHEY, CDR2 SVGEGT. V shed 7 bases and J shed 5 bases, with 13 bases lying between them. CDR3 size: 13 residues. CDR3 nucleotide sequence: TGTGCCAGCATGAGGAATGTCGGAGATACGCAGTATTTT. This sequence encodes CASMRNVGDTQYF.

This clonotype was detected ten times or more. This chain uses TRBV7-8 with TRBJ2-3, with unresolved D. The CDR3 has 12 residues. V shed 5 bases and J shed 4 bases, with 7 bases lying between them. Germline V gene sequence: CDR1 SGHVS, CDR2 FQNEAQ. CDR3 in DNA: TGTGCCAGCAGCCAAGGGTCAGATACGCAGTATTTT. This sequence encodes CASSQGSDTQYF. Complete variable domain (other parts from reference TRBV7-8 and TRBJ2-3): GAGVSQSPRYKVAKRGQDVALRCDPISGHVSLFWYQQALGQGPEFLTYFQNEAQLDKSGLPSDRFFAERPEGSVSTLKIQRTQQEDSAVYLCASSQGSDTQYFGPGTRLTVL.

This clonotype has ten or more counts. This chain joins TRBV7-8 and TRBJ2-3, with 13 bases lining up with TRBD2. The ends lost 5 bases at V and 0 bases at J; junction bases unmatched: 11. Germline-derived CDR1 and CDR2 are SGHVS and FQNEAQ. The CDR3 is made up of 19 amino acids. The CDR3 sequence is CASSRGLAGRGKSTDTQYF. The CDR3 DNA is TGTGCCAGCAGCCGGGGACTAGCGGGGCGGGGTAAGAGCACAGATACGCAGTATTTT.

This clonotype was seen ten or more times. The chain uses TRBV4-2 and TRBJ2-7; maybe TRBD2 (6 bases). Germline V gene sequence: CDR1 LGHNA, CDR2 YNFKEQ. The CDR3 covers 13 residues. The ends were cut back, 3 bases at V and 7 bases at J, with 13 bases in the middle. CDR3 nucleotide sequence: TGTGCCAGCAGCCAGGGGACTGCGCTTGAGCAGTACTTC. This codes for CASSQGTALEQYF.

The rearrangement uses TRBV3-1 and TRBJ2-1, with 7 positions matching TRBD1. CDR3 length: 17 amino acids. CDR1 LGHDT and CDR2 YNNKEL come from the germline V gene (reference sequence). After removal of 6 bases from V and 0 bases from J, the junction contained 11 bases not matched to a gene. CDR3 sequence reads: CASRHKSRDSSYNEQFF. CDR3 coding DNA: TGTGCCAGCAGACACAAATCCCGGGACAGCTCCTACAATGAGCAGTTCTTC.